These 23 T cell receptor beta chains share one sample of origin, sequenced in a study of blood T cell repertoires in COVID-19 (dated by TCRdb to the early 2020s). Libraries came from the immunoSEQ multiplex PCR assay. Entries here come from immuneACCESS through TCRdb and include only in-frame sequences with V and J called. Some clones fail to appear in such tables; in the studies checked, an unresolved V gene covers under half of the shortfall, and the cause of the remainder is unknown. A total of some 240,000 clones appear in this sample, 89% of them only once. The ten largest clones add up to less than 5% of the sample. The sequenced material came from peripheral blood. These receptors all come from a woman in her forties who had recovered from COVID-19.

This chain links TRBV18 with TRBJ1-6; D is unresolved. V lost 1 base to trimming and J lost 0 bases, with 10 bases between them. Germline loops: CDR1 KGHSH, CDR2 LQKENI. The CDR3 spans 17 residues. CDR3: CASSPRVESSYNSPLHF. The CDR3 DNA is TGTGCCAGCTCACCACGAGTCGAGAGCTCCTATAATTCACCCCTCCACTTT.

The table lists this clone with a few counts. The rearrangement joins TRBV9 to TRBJ2-5; D is possibly TRBD2 (6 bases). With 1 base removed from V and 2 bases from J, the gap between germline ends came to 6 bases. Germline V gene data show CDR1 as SGDLS and CDR2 as YYNGEE. CDR3 length: 13 amino acids. CDR3 loop: CASSVRGQETQYF. CDR3 sequence (DNA): TGTGCCAGCAGCGTACGGGGGCAAGAGACCCAGTACTTC.

The chain is built from TRBV28 and TRBJ1-1; a possible D gene is TRBD1 (6 bases). The CDR3 consists of 16 residues. Trimming removed 5 bases from V and 0 bases from J, with 16 bases in between. The V gene's germline CDR1 is MDHEN and CDR2 SYDVKM. CDR3 loop: CASSPETGSVNTEAFF. The DNA for the CDR3 is TGTGCCAGCAGTCCCGAGACAGGTTCGGTGAACACTGAAGCTTTCTTT.

The V call is TRBV10-2, the J call TRBJ2-3; D gene unclear. The germline CDR1 and CDR2 sequences are WSHSY and SAAADI. This CDR3 has 14 amino acids. The germline V and J ends were trimmed by 11 bases and 1 base, with 16 bases remaining between them. The CDR3 spells CAALKETGTDTQYF. CDR3 nucleotide sequence: TGCGCCGCACTTAAGGAGACGGGCACAGATACGCAGTATTTT.

The chain employs TRBV10-1 and TRBJ1-2; 8 bases align to TRBD1. V gave up 3 bases and J gave up 8 bases; unmatched junction bases: 5. The CDR3 has 13 amino acids. The germline CDR1 and CDR2 sequences are WNHNN and SYGVQD (reference sequence). The CDR3 sequence: CASSEDRGEGYTF. The CDR3 region has the DNA TGCGCCAGCAGTGAAGACAGGGGTGAGGGCTACACCTTC.

The V gene is TRBV7-3, the J gene TRBJ1-4; maybe TRBD1 (5 bases). From germline, CDR1 is SGHTA and CDR2 FQGTGA. The CDR3 runs 13 residues. Trimming cost V 4 bases and J 5 bases, with 8 bases left between them. The DNA of the CDR3 is TGTGCCAGCAGCTCGGGGGTAAATGAAAAACTGTTTTTT. Its protein is CASSSGVNEKLFF.

The V gene is TRBV9, the J gene TRBJ2-1; D is unresolved. Deletions cut 3 bases from V and 4 bases from J, with 8 bases between. The germline V gene encodes CDR1 SGDLS and CDR2 YYNGEE. CDR3 length: 13 amino acids. The CDR3 nucleotides are TGTGCCAGCAGCGCGCCCGGGTACAATGAGCAGTTCTTC. Protein sequence: CASSAPGYNEQFF.

The count of this clone is one. The junction and the germline gene differ at one end; a read error may be behind it. This chain connects TRBV12-3 or TRBV12-4 to TRBJ2-5, with 9 bases lining up with TRBD2. This CDR3 is built from 13 residues. For the CDR3, the DNA is TGTGCCAGCAGCAAAGGGGGAGCGGGAGGCCGGGACTTC. Amino acid sequence: CASSKGGAGGRDF.

This chain uses TRBV24-1 with TRBJ2-5; 8 bases are shared with TRBD1. Germline loops: CDR1 KGHDR, CDR2 SFDVKD. V was pared by 3 bases and J by 5 bases, with 10 bases of the junction left unmatched. This CDR3 has 16 residues. The CDR3 loop reads CATSDPSRQGSETQYF. The CDR3 DNA sequence: TGTGCCACCAGTGATCCCTCCCGACAGGGGTCGGAGACCCAGTACTTC.

The gene calls are TRBV5-1 and TRBJ2-1; a possible D gene is TRBD2 (6 bases). The germline V gene encodes CDR1 SGHRS and CDR2 YFSETQ. Trimming took off 4 bases at V and 7 bases at J, with 18 bases between the two ends. The CDR3 totals 15 residues. The CDR3 DNA is TGCGCCAGCAGCGAGGGACTGCAACCGAGGAATGAGCAGTTCTTC. It specifies CASSEGLQPRNEQFF.

The chain joins TRBV29-1 to TRBJ2-5; 8 positions agree with TRBD1. The V and J ends lost 8 bases and 2 bases, in that order; junction bases with no gene match: 7. Germline-derived CDR1 and CDR2 are SQVTM and ANQGSEA. The CDR3 contains 13 residues. The CDR3 spells CSRGQDDQETQYF. As DNA, the CDR3 is TGCAGCAGGGGACAGGACGATCAAGAGACCCAGTACTTC.

In nucleotides, the CDR3 is TGTGCCAGCAGGGGGACAGGGGAGGGGAAAGGTGGCTACACCTTC. This sequence encodes CASRGTGEGKGGYTF. This chain links TRBV6-5 with TRBJ1-2; 10 bases align to TRBD1. CDR1 and CDR2 (germline): MNHEY, SVGAGI. The CDR3 extends over 15 amino acids. The V segment lost 6 bases and the J segment 7 bases; nucleotides outside the gene matches: 11.

The chain has TRBV12-5 and TRBJ2-7; TRBD2 matches 8 bases. The CDR3 spans 18 residues. V lost 4 bases, J lost 1 base, and 15 bases stayed unmatched. CDR1 and CDR2 (germline): LGHNT, FRNRAP. The CDR3 protein is CASGSSNPLAGLSYEQYV. The CDR3 region has the DNA TGTGCTAGTGGTTCATCCAACCCCCTAGCGGGCCTGTCCTACGAGCAGTACGTC.

The chain couples TRBV7-2 to TRBJ1-5; D remains unclear. This CDR3 region has 13 residues. Trimming pared 8 bases from V and 8 bases from J, leaving 16 bases between. Germline values: CDR1 SGHTA, CDR2 FQGNSA. CDR3: CASGDGAGKPQHF. The CDR3 region has the DNA TGTGCCAGCGGAGATGGCGCGGGTAAGCCCCAGCATTTT.

The V gene is TRBV7-2, the J gene TRBJ2-1; 7 bases agree with TRBD2. CDR1 and CDR2 (germline): SGHTA, FQGNSA. The CDR3 contains 15 residues. The ends lost 9 bases at V and 3 bases at J; junction bases unmatched: 11. The CDR3 bases are TGTGCCAGTAAAAGAGACTTAGCGGGCTACAATGAGCAGTTCTTC. As protein: CASKRDLAGYNEQFF.

The chain joins TRBV5-1 to TRBJ2-5; D might be TRBD2 (5 bases). V shed 0 bases and J shed 2 bases, with 8 bases lying between them. Germline lookup yields CDR1 SGHRS and CDR2 YFSETQ. The CDR3 runs to 14 residues. The CDR3 region is CASSLAGDQETQYF. The CDR3 bases are TGCGCCAGCAGCTTGGCCGGGGATCAAGAGACCCAGTACTTC.

J is TRBJ2-7 and V is TRBV7-2; 12 bases map to TRBD2. Losses at the gene ends were 1 base for V and 0 bases for J; bases not matched to a gene: 7. CDR3 length: 18 amino acids. CDR1 is SGHTA and CDR2 is FQGNSA in the germline V gene. The CDR3 loop is CASSLGLAGVGRSYEQYV. The CDR3 DNA follows: TGTGCCAGCAGCTTAGGACTAGCGGGGGTTGGTCGCTCCTACGAGCAGTACGTC.

This rearrangement joins TRBV10-2 to TRBJ2-7, with a possible D match to TRBD1 (6 bases). Trimming removed 6 bases at V and 3 bases at J, with 27 bases between. This CDR3 contains 18 residues. Germline CDR1 is WSHSY and CDR2 is SAAADI. The CDR3 region has the DNA TGCGCCAGCAGACCTAATTTTCCTACAGGGAGAAAAGTCTACGAGCAGTACTTC. This encodes CASRPNFPTGRKVYEQYF.

The chain is built from TRBV11-2 and TRBJ1-1, with unresolved D. The V gene's germline CDR1 is SGHAT and CDR2 FQNNGV. V was trimmed by 5 bases and J by 3 bases, leaving 10 bases between them. This CDR3 is built from 13 residues. CDR3 coding DNA: TGTGCCAGCAGCGTACGCGGGGACACTGAAGCTTTCTTT. It is translated as CASSVRGDTEAFF.

This clone was seen just once. The chain employs TRBV5-6 and TRBJ2-3; D is perhaps TRBD1 (5 bases). The CDR3 loop spans 13 amino acids. Trimming pared 4 bases from V and 1 base from J, leaving 7 bases between. Germline V gene sequence: CDR1 SGHDT, CDR2 YYEEEE. CDR3 sequence: CASSQQGTDTQYF. Written as DNA, the CDR3 is TGTGCCAGCAGCCAACAGGGCACAGATACGCAGTATTTT.

This rearrangement joins TRBV5-4 to TRBJ2-1; TRBD2 matches 7 bases. This CDR3 region has 14 residues. Germline CDR1 and CDR2: SGHNT and YYREEE (reference sequence). V lost 7 bases, J lost 2 bases, and 6 bases stayed unmatched. The chain's CDR3 is CASVIRGAYNEQFF. The DNA for the CDR3 is TGTGCCAGCGTCATACGGGGGGCCTACAATGAGCAGTTCTTC.

The chain links TRBV7-2 to TRBJ2-5, with 10 nucleotides matching TRBD2. This CDR3 spans 15 amino acids. Losses at the gene ends were 3 bases for V and 4 bases for J; bases not matched to a gene: 5. Per the germline V gene, CDR1 is SGHTA and CDR2 is FQGNSA. The CDR3: CASSFSSGGLETQYF. CDR3 DNA sequence: TGTGCCAGCAGCTTTTCTAGCGGGGGCCTAGAGACCCAGTACTTC.

The V gene is TRBV7-2, the J gene TRBJ2-3, with TRBD2 matching over 10 bases. The CDR3 consists of 14 residues. Germline V gene data show CDR1 as SGHTA and CDR2 as FQGNSA. After removal of 5 bases from V and 4 bases from J, the junction contained 3 bases not matched to a gene. The DNA for the CDR3 is TGTGCCAGCAGCGTTCTAGCGGGAGCAGATACGCAGTATTTT. Encoded protein: CASSVLAGADTQYF.